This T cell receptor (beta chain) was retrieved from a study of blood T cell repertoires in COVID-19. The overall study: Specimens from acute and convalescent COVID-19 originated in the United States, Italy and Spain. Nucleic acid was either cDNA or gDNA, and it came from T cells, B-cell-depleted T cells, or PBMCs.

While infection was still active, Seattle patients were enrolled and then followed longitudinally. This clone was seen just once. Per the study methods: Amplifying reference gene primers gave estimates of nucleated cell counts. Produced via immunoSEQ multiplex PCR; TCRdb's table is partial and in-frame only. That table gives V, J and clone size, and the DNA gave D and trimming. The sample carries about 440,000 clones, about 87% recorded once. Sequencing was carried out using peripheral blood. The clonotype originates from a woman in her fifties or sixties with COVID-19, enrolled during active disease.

The CDR3 sequence: CAWRKQRFSQETQYF. In DNA form, the CDR3 reads TGTGCCTGGAGAAAACAGCGGTTCTCACAAGAGACCCAGTACTTC. This rearrangement joins TRBV30 to TRBJ2-5; weak D call: TRBD2 (5 bases). From germline, CDR1 is GTSNPN and CDR2 SVGIG (reference sequence). The CDR3 is 15 amino acids. Trimming cost V 3 bases and J 2 bases, with 16 bases left between them.